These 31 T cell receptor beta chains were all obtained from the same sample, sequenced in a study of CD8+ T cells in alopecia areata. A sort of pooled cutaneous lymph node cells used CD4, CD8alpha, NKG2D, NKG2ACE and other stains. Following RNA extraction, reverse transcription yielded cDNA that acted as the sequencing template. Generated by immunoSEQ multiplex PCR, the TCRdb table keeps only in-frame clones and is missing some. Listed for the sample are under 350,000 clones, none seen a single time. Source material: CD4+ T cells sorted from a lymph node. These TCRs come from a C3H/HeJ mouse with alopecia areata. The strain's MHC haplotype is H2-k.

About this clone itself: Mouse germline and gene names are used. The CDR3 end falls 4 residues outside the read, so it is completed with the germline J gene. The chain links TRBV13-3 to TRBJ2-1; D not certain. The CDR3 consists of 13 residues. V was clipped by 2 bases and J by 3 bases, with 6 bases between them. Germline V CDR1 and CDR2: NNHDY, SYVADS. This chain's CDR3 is CASSEQRYAEQFF. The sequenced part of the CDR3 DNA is TGTGCCAGCAGTGAACAGCGCTATGCT.

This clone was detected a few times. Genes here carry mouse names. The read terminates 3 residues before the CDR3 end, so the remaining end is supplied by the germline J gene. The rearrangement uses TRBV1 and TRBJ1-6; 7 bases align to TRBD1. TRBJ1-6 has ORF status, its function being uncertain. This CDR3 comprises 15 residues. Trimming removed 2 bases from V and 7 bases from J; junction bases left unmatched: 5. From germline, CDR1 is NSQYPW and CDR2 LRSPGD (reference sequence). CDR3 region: CTCSARQGWNSPLYF. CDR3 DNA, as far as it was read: TGCACCTGCAGTGCAAGACAGGGTTGGAATTCGCCC.

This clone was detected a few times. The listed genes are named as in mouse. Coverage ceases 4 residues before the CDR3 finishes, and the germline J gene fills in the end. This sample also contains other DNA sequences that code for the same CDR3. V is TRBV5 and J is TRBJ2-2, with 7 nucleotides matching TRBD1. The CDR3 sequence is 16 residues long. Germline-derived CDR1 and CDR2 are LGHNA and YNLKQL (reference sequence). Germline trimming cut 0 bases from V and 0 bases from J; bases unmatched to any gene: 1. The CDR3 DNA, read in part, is TGTGCCAGCAGCCAAGACGGGACAGCAAACACCGGG. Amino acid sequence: CASSQDGTANTG. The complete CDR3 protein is CASSQDGTANTGQLYF.

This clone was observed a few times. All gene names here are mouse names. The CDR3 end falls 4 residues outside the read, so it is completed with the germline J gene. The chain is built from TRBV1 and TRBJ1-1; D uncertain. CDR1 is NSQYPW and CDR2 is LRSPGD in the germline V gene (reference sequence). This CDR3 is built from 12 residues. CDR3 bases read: TGCACCTGCAGTGCAGACAGAACA. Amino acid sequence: CTCSADRT. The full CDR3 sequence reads CTCSADRTEVFF.

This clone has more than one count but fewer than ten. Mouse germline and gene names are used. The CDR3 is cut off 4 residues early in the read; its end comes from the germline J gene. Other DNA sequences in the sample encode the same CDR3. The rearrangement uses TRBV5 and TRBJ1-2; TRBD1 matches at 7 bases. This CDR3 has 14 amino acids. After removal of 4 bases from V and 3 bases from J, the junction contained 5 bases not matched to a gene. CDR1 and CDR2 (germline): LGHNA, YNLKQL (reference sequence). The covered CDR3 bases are TGTGCCAGCAGCCCTAGACAGGGAGACTCC. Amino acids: CASSPRQGDS. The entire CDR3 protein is CASSPRQGDSDYTF.

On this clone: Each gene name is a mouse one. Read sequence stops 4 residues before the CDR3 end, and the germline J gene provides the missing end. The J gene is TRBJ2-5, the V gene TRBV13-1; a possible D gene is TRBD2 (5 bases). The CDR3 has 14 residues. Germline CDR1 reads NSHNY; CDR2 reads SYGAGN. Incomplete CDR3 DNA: TGTGCCAGCAGTGATGCTGGGCCCTTGGAC. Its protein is CASSDAGPLD. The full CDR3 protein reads CASSDAGPLDTQYF.

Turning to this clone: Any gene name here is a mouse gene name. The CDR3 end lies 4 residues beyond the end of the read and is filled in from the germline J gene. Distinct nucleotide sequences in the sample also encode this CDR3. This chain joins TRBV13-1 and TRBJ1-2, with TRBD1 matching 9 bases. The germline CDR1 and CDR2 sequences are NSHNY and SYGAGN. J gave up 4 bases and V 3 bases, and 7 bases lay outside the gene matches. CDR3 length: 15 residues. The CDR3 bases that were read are TGTGCCAGCAGTGCACCGGGACAGGGAGGCTCC. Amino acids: CASSAPGQGGS. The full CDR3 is CASSAPGQGGSDYTF.

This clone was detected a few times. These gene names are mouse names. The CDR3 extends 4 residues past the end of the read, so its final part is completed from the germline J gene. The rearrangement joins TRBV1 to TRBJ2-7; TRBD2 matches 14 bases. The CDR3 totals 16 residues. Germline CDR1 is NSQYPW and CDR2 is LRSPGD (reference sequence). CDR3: CTCSVGLGGRIYEQYF. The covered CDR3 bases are TGCACCTGCAGTGTGGGACTGGGGGGGCGCATTTAT.

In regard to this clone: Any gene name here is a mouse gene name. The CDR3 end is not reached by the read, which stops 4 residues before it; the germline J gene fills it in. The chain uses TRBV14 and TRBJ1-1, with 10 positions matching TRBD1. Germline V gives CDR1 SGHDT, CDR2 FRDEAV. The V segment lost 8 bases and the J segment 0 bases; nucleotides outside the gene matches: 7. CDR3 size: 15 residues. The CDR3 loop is CASESGQGSNTEVFF. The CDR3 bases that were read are TGTGCCAGTGAGTCGGGACAGGGGTCAAACACA. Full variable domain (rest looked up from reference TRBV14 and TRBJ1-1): EAGVTQSPRYAVLQEGQAVSFWCDPISGHDTLYWYQQPRDQGPQLLVYFRDEAVIDNSQLPSDRFSAVRPKGTNSTLKIQSAKQGDTATYLCASESGQGSNTEVFFGKGTRLTVV.

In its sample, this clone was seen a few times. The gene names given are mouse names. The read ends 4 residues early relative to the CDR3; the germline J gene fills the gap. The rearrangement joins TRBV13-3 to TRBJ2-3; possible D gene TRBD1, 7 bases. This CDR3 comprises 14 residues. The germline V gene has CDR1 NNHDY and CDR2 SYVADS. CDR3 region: CASSDRQGGETLYF. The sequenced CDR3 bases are TGTGCCAGCAGTGATCGCCAGGGGGGAGAA.

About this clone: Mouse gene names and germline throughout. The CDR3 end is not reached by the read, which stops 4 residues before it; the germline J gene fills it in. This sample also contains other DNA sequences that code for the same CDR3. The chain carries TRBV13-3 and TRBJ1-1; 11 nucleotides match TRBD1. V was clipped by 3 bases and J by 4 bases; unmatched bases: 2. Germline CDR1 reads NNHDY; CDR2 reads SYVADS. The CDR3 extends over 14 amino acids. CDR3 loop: CASSAGTGGTEVFF. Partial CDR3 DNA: TGTGCCAGCAGTGCCGGGACAGGGGGCACA.

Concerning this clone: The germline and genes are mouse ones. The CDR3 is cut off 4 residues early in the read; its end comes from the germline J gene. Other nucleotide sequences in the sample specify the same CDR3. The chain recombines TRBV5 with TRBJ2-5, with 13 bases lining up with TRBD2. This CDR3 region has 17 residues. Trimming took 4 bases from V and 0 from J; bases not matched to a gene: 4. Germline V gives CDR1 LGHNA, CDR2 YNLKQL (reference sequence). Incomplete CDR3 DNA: TGTGCCAGCAGCCCGGGACTGGGGGGGGTTAACCAAGAC. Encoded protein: CASSPGLGGVNQD. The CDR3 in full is CASSPGLGGVNQDTQYF.

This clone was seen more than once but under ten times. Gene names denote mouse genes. CDR3 amino acids: CASSTPRDRGLDEQYF. CDR3 DNA (partial): TGTGCCAGCAGTACTCCTCGGGACAGGGGGTTGGAT. The genes are TRBV19 and TRBJ2-7, with TRBD1 matching 11 bases. The read comes to an end 4 residues before the CDR3 does, leaving the germline J gene to fill in the end. Germline V gene data show CDR1 as FNHDT and CDR2 as SITEND (reference sequence). The CDR3 contains 16 residues. The full variable domain, completed using reference TRBV19 and TRBJ2-7, is GGIITQTPKFLIGQEGQKLTLKCQQNFNHDTMYWYRQDSGKGLRLIYYSITENDLQKGDLSEGYDASREKKSSFSLTVTSAQKNEMAVFLCASSTPRDRGLDEQYFGPGTRLTVL.

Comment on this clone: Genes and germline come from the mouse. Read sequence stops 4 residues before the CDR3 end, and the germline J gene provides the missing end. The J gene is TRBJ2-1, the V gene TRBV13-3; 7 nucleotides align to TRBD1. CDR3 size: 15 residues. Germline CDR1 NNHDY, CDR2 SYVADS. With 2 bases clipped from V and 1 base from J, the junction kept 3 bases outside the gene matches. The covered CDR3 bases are TGTGCCAGCAGTGAAGCGACAGGGAACTATGCT. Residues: CASSEATGNYA. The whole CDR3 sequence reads CASSEATGNYAEQFF.

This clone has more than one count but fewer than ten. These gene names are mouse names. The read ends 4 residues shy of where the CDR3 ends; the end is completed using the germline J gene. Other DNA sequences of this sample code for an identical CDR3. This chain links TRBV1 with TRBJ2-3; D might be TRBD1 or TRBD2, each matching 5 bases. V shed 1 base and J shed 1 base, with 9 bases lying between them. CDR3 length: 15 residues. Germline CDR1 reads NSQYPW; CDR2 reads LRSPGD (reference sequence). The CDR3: CTCSAGGLGAETLYF. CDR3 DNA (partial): TGCACCTGCAGTGCAGGGGGCCTGGGTGCAGAA.

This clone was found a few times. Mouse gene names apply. The CDR3 is CTCSADLGEAEQFF. The CDR3 bases that were read are TGCACCTGCAGTGCAGATTTAGGGGAGGCT. The chain is built from TRBV1 and TRBJ2-1, with D perhaps TRBD1 (5 bases). The read stops 4 residues short of the end of the CDR3; the missing end is completed from the germline J gene. CDR1 is NSQYPW and CDR2 is LRSPGD in the germline V gene (reference sequence). This CDR3 has 14 amino acids.

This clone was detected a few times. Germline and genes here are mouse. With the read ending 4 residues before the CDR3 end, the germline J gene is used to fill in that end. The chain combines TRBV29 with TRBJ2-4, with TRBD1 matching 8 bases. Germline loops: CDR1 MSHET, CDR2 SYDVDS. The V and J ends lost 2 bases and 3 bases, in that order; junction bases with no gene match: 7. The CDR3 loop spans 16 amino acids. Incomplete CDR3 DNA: TGTGCTAGCAGTTTAGGGGCAGGGGGCGCCCAAAAC. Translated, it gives CASSLGAGGAQN. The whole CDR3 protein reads CASSLGAGGAQNTLYF.

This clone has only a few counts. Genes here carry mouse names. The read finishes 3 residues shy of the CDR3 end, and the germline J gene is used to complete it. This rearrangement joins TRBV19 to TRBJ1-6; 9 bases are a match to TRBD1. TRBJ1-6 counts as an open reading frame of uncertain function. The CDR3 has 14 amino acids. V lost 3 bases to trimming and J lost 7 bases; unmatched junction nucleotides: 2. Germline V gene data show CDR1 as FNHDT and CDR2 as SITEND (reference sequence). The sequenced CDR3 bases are TGTGCCAGCAGTAACAGGGGGCGCAATTCGCCC. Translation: CASSNRGRNSP. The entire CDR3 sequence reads CASSNRGRNSPLYF.

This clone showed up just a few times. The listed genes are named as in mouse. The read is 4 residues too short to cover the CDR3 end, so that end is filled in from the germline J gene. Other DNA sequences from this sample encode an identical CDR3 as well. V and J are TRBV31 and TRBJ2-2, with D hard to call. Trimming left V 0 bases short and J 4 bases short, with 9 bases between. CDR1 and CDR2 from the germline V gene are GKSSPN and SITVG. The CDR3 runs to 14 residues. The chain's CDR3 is CAWSLEGGTGQLYF. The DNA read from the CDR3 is TGTGCCTGGAGTCTAGAGGGTGGCACCGGG.

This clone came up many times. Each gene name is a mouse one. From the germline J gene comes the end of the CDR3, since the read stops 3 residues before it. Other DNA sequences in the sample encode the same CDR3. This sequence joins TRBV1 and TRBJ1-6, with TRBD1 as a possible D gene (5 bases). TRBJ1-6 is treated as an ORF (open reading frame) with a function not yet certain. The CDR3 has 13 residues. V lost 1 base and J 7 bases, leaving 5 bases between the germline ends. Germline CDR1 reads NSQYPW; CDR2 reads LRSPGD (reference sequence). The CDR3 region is CTCSAGQNSPLYF. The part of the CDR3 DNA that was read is TGCACCTGCAGTGCAGGACAGAATTCGCCC.

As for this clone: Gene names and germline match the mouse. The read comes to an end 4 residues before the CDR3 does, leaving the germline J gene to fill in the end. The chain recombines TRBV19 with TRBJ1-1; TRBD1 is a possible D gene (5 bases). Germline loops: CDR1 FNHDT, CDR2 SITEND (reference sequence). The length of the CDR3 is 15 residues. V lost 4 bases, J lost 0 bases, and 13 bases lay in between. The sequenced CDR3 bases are TGTGCCAGCAGTTCTCCTCCGGGACAGAACACA. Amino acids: CASSSPPGQNT. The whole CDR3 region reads CASSSPPGQNTEVFF. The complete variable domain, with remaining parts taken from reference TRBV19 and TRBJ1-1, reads GGIITQTPKFLIGQEGQKLTLKCQQNFNHDTMYWYRQDSGKGLRLIYYSITENDLQKGDLSEGYDASREKKSSFSLTVTSAQKNEMAVFLCASSSPPGQNTEVFFGKGTRLTVV.

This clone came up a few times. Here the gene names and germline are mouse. The covered CDR3 bases are TGTGCCAGCAGTGAACCGGCAGGGGACTCCTAT. Protein product: CASSEPAGDSY. The complete CDR3 protein is CASSEPAGDSYEQYF. This chain links TRBV13-3 with TRBJ2-7; the D gene is possibly TRBD1 (6 bases). The sequence runs out 4 residues before the end of the CDR3; the remainder is reconstructed from the germline J gene. CDR1 is NNHDY, CDR2 SYVADS, per germline. The CDR3 extends over 15 amino acids. V lost 2 bases and J lost 0, with 12 bases in between.

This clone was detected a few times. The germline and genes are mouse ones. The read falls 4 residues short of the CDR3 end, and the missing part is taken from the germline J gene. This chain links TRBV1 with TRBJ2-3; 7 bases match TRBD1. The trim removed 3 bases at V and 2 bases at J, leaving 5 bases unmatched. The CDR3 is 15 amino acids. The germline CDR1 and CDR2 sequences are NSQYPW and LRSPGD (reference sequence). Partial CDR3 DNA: TGCACCTGCAGTGCGGCTGGGACAGATGCAGAA. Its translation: CTCSAAGTDAE. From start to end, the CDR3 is CTCSAAGTDAETLYF. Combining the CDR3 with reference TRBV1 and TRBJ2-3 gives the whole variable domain VTLLEQNPRWRLVPRGQAVNLRCILKNSQYPWMSWYQQDLQKQLQWLFTLRSPGDKEVKSLPGADYLATRVTDTELRLQVANMSQGRTLYCTCSAAGTDAETLYFGSGTRLTVL.

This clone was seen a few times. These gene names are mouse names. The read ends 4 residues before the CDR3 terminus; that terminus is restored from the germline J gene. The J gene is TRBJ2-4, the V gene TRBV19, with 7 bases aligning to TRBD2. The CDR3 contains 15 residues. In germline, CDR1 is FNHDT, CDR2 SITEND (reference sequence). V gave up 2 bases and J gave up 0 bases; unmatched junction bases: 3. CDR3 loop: CASSIAGGSQNTLYF. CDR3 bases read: TGTGCCAGCAGTATTGCTGGGGGTAGTCAAAAC.

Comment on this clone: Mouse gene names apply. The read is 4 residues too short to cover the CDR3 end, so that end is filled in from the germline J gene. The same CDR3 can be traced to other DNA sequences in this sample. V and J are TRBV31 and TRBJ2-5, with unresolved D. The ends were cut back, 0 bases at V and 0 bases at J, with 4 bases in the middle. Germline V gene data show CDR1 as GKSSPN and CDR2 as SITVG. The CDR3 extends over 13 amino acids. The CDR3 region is CAWSLNNQDTQYF. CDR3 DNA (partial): TGTGCCTGGAGTCTGAATAACCAAGAC.

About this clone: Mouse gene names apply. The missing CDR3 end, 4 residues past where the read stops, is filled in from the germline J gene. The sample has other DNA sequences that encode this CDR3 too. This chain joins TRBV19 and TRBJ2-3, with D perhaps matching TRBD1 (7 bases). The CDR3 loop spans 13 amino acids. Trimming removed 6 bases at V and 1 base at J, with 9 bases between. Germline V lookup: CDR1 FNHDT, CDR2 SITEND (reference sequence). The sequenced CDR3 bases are TGTGCCAGCACCAGGGGGGGTGCAGAA. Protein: CASTRGGAE. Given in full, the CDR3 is CASTRGGAETLYF.

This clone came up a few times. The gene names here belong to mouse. The CDR3 sequence: CASRFRGANTEVFF. CDR3 DNA, as far as it was read: TGTGCCAGCAGATTCAGGGGAGCAAACACA. V gene TRBV19 combines with J gene TRBJ1-1; D is perhaps TRBD1 (6 bases). The read comes to an end 4 residues before the CDR3 does, leaving the germline J gene to fill in the end. The CDR3 covers 14 residues. Germline V lookup: CDR1 FNHDT, CDR2 SITEND (reference sequence). The V and J ends lost 5 bases and 0 bases respectively, with 11 bases between them.

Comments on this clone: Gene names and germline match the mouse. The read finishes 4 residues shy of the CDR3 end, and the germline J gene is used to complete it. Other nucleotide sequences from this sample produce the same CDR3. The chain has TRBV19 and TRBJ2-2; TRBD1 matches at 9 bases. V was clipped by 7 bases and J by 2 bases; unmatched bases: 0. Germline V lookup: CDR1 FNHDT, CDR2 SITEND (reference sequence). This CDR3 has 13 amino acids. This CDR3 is CASGTGNTGQLYF. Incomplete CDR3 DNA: TGTGCCAGCGGGACAGGGAACACCGGG.

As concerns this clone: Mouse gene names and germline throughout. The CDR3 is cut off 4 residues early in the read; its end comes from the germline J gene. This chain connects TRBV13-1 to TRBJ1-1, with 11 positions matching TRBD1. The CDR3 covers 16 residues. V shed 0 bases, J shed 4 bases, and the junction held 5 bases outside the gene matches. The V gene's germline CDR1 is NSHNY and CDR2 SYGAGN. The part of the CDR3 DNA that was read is TGTGCCAGCAGTGATGACCGGGACAGGGGGGCCACA. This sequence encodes CASSDDRDRGAT. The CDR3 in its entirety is CASSDDRDRGATEVFF.

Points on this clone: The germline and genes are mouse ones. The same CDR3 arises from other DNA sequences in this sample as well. This CDR3 is CAWSLGTGGYEQYF. The covered CDR3 bases are TGTGCCTGGAGTCTCGGGACTGGGGGGTAT. The V call is TRBV31, the J call TRBJ2-7; 12 bases are a match to TRBD2. Read coverage stops 4 residues before the CDR3 terminus; the germline J gene supplies the remainder. Germline V gives CDR1 GKSSPN, CDR2 SITVG. CDR3 length: 14 amino acids.

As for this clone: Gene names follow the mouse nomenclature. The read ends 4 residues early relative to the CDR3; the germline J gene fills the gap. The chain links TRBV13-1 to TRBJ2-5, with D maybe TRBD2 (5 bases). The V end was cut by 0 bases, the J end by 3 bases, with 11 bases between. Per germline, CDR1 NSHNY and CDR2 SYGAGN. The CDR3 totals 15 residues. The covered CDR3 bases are TGTGCCAGCAGTGATGTCCCACTGGCTCAAGAC. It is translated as CASSDVPLAQD. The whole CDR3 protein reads CASSDVPLAQDTQYF.